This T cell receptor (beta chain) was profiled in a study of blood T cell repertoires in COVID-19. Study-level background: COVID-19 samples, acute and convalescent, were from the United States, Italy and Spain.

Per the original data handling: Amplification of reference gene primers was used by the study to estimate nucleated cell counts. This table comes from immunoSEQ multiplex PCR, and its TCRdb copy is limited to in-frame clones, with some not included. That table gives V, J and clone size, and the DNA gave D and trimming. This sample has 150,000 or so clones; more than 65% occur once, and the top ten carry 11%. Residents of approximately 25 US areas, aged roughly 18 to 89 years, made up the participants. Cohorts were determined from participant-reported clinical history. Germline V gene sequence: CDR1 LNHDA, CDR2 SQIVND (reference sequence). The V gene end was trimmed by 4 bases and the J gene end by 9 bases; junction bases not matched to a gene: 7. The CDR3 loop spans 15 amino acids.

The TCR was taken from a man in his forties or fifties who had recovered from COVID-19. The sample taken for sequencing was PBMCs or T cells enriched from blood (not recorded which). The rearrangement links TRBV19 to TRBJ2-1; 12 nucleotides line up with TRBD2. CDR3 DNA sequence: TGTGCCAGTAGTACGACTAGCGGGAGAAGAAGTGAGCAGTTCTTC. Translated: CASSTTSGRRSEQFF.